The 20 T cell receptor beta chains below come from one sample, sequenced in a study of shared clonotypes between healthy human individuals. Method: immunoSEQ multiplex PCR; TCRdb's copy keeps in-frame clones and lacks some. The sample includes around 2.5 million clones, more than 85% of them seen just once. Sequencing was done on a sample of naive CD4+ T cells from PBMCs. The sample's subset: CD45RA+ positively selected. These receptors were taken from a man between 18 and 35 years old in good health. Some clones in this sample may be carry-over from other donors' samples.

The CDR3 bases are TGTGCCAGCAGCTCGCGCACCCTCTCCTACAATGAGCAGTTCTTC. Encoded protein: CASSSRTLSYNEQFF. This chain joins TRBV6-6 and TRBJ2-1; D gene unclear. V lost 6 bases to trimming and J lost 0 bases, with 12 bases between them. Germline values: CDR1 MNHNY, CDR2 SVGAGI (reference sequence). The CDR3 runs 15 residues.

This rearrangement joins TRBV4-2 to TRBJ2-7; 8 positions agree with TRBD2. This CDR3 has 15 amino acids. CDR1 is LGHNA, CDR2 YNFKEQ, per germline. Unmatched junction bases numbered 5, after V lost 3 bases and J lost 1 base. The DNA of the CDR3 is TGTGCCAGCAGCCAGCGACTAGCGCGGTCCTACGAGCAGTACTTC. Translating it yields CASSQRLARSYEQYF.

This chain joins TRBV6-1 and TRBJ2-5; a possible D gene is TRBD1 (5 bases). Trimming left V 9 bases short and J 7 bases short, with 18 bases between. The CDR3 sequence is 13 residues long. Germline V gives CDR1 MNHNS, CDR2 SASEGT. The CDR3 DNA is TGTGCCAGTTCGACAGACCACATAATGACCCAGTACTTC. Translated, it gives CASSTDHIMTQYF.

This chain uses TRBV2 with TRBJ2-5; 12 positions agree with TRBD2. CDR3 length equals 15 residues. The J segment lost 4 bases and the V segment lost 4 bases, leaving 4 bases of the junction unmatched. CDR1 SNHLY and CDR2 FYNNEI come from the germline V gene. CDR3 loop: CASSGLAGDPETQYF. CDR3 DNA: TGTGCCAGCAGTGGACTAGCGGGAGATCCAGAGACCCAGTACTTC.

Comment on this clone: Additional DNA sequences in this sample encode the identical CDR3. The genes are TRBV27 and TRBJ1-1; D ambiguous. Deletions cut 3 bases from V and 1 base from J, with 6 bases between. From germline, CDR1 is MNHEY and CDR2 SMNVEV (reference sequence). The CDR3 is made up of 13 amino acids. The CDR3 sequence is CASSLVGNTEAFF. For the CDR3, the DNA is TGTGCCAGCAGTTTGGTAGGGAACACTGAAGCTTTCTTT.

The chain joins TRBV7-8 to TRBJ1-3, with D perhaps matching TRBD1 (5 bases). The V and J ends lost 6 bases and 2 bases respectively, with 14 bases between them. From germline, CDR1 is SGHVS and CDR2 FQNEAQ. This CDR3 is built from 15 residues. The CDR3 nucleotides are TGTGCCAGCAGTTTTATATTAGGGGCTGGAAACACCATATATTTT. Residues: CASSFILGAGNTIYF. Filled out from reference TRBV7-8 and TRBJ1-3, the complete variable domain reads GAGVSQSPRYKVAKRGQDVALRCDPISGHVSLFWYQQALGQGPEFLTYFQNEAQLDKSGLPSDRFFAERPEGSVSTLKIQRTQQEDSAVYLCASSFILGAGNTIYFGEGSWLTVV.

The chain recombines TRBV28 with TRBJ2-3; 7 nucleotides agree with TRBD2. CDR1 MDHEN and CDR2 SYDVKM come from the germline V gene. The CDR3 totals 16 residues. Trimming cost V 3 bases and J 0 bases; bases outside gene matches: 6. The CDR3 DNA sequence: TGTGCCAGCAGTTTTGCGGCTAGCGGAAGCACAGATACGCAGTATTTT. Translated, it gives CASSFAASGSTDTQYF.

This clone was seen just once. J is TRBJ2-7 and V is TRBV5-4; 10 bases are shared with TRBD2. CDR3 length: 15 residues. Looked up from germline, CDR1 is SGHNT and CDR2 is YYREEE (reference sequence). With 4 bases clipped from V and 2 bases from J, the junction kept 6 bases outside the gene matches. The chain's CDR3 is CASSHSSGSPYEQYF. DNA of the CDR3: TGTGCCAGCAGCCACTCTAGCGGGAGTCCCTACGAGCAGTACTTC.

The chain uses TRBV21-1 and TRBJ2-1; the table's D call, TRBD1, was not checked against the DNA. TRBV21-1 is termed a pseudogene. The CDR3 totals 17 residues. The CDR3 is CASSKGRSRTGVNEQFF. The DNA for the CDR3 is TGTGCCAGCAGCAAAGGACGGAGTAGGACAGGGGTCAATGAGCAGTTCTTC.

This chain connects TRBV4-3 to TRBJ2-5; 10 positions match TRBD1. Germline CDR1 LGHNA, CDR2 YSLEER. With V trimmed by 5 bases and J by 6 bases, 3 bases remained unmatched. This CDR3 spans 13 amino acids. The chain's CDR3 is CASSGQGVKTQYF. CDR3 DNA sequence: TGCGCCAGCAGCGGACAGGGGGTGAAGACCCAGTACTTC.

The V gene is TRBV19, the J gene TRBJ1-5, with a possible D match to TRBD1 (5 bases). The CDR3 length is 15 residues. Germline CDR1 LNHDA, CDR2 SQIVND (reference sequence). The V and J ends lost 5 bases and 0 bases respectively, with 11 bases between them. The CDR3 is CASSAGTPSNQPQHF. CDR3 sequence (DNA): TGTGCCAGTAGTGCCGGGACTCCTAGCAATCAGCCCCAGCATTTT.

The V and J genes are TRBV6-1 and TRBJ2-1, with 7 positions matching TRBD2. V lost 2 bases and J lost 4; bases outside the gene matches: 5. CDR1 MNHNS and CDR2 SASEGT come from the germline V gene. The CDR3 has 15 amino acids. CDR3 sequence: CASSEYQGGYNEQFF. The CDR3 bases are TGTGCCAGCAGTGAATACCAGGGAGGGTACAATGAGCAGTTCTTC.

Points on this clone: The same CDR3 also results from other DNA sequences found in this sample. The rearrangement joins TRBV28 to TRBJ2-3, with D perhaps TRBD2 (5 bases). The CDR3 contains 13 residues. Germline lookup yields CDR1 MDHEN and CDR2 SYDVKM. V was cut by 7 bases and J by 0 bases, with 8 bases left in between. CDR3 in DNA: TGTGCCAGCACCCCGGGGAGCACAGATACGCAGTATTTT. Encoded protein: CASTPGSTDTQYF.

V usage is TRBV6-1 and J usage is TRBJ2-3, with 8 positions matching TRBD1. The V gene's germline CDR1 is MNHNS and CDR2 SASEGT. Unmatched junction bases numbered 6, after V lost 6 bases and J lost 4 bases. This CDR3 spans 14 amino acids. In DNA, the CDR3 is TGTGCCAGCAGCCGACCGACAGGGGCAGATACGCAGTATTTT. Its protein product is CASSRPTGADTQYF.

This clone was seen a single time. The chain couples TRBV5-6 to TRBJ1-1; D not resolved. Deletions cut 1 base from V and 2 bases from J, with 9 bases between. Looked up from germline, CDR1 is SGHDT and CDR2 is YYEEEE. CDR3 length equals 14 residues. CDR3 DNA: TGTGCCAGCAGCTTGTTGGTGGGTAACACTGAAGCTTTCTTT. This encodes CASSLLVGNTEAFF.

CDR3 loop: CASSLLNQRAFF. As DNA, the CDR3 is TGTGCCAGTAGTTTGCTAAACCAGAGGGCTTTCTTT. The V gene is TRBV19, the J gene TRBJ1-1; D gene ambiguous. The CDR3 consists of 12 residues. V lost 5 bases and J 11 bases, leaving 15 bases between the germline ends. Germline lookup yields CDR1 LNHDA and CDR2 SQIVND (reference sequence). Together with reference TRBV19 and TRBJ1-1, the CDR3 gives the full variable domain: DGGITQSPKYLFRKEGQNVTLSCEQNLNHDAMYWYRQDPGQGLRLIYYSQIVNDFQKGDIAEGYSVSREKKESFPLTVTSAQKNPTAFYLCASSLLNQRAFFGQGTRLTVV.

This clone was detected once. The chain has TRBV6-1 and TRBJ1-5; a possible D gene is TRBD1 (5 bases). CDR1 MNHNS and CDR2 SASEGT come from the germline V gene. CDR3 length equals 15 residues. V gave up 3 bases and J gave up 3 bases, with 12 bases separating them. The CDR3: CASSDVGGANQPQHF. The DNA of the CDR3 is TGTGCCAGCAGTGATGTTGGAGGGGCCAATCAGCCCCAGCATTTT.

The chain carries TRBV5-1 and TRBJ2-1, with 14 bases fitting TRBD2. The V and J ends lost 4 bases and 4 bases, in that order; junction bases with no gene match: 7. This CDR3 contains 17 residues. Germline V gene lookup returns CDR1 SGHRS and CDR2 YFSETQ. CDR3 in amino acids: CASSIGLAGGHYNEQFF. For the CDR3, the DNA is TGCGCCAGCAGCATCGGACTAGCGGGAGGACATTACAATGAGCAGTTCTTC.

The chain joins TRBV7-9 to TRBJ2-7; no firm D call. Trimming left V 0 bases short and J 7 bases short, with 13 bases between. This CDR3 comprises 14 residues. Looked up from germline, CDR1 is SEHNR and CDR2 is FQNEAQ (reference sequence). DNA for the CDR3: TGTGCCAGCAGCTTAGCTGGAGTCAGGCAAGAGCAGTACTTC. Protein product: CASSLAGVRQEQYF.

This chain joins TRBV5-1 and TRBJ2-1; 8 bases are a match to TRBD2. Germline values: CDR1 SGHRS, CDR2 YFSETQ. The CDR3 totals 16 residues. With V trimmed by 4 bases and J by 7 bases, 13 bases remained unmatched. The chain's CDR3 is CASSQLRSGSMNEQFF. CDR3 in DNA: TGCGCCAGCAGCCAGCTGCGGAGCGGGAGCATGAATGAGCAGTTCTTC.